A selection of T cell receptor beta chains follows, all from one sample in a study of T cells in localized non-small cell lung cancer. The method was immunoSEQ multiplex PCR; TCRdb's version includes in-frame clones alone and lacks a portion of them. Among tens of thousands of clones listed, over 75% were seen once. The sample here was peripheral blood mononuclear cells, taken before any cancer treatment. These receptor sequences come from a male donor aged 60 or over with stage II lung adenocarcinoma. CDR3s leave out the opening cysteine and the closing phenylalanine or tryptophan. Each record gives: V gene, J gene, CDR3 protein.

V gene: TRBV10-1; J gene: TRBJ2-3; CDR3 protein: ASMSGGRTDTQY
V gene: TRBV9; J gene: TRBJ2-3; CDR3 protein: ASSVMGLGITDTQY
V gene: TRBV19; J gene: TRBJ2-3; CDR3 protein: ASSTGQGEVDTQY
V gene: TRBV19; J gene: TRBJ2-4; CDR3 protein: ASSSGRGRPVRAKNIQY
V gene: TRBV6-5; J gene: TRBJ1-2; CDR3 protein: ASSDRQGGGYT
V gene: TRBV5-3; J gene: TRBJ2-7; CDR3 protein: ARTNRYEQY
V gene: TRBV7-2; J gene: TRBJ1-2; CDR3 protein: ASSLDWGASYGYT
V gene: TRBV5-6; J gene: TRBJ2-5; CDR3 protein: ASSFRSFQPQETQY
V gene: TRBV28; J gene: TRBJ1-5; CDR3 protein: ASYKRGVPGNQPQH
V gene: TRBV5-1; J gene: TRBJ2-3; CDR3 protein: ASSFWGRDTQY
V gene: TRBV28; J gene: TRBJ2-2; CDR3 protein: ASGDRAYSGELF
V gene: TRBV10-1; J gene: TRBJ2-2; CDR3 protein: ASSAGGDTGELF
V gene: TRBV6-1; J gene: TRBJ1-2; CDR3 protein: ASSRTEGTYGYT
V gene: TRBV28; J gene: TRBJ1-2; CDR3 protein: ASRKLPPAGLYGYT
V gene: TRBV6-1; J gene: TRBJ2-3; CDR3 protein: ASRTGTRGY
V gene: TRBV7-9; J gene: TRBJ2-7; CDR3 protein: ASSLGVAGGPTYEQY
V gene: TRBV5-5; J gene: TRBJ2-7; CDR3 protein: ASSLGAGAYEQY
V gene: TRBV2; J gene: TRBJ2-3; CDR3 protein: ASTRTGTGKTDTQY
V gene: TRBV5-1; J gene: TRBJ2-3; CDR3 protein: ASSLDEASGTDTQY
V gene: TRBV7-2; J gene: TRBJ2-7; CDR3 protein: ASSSLGKPPYEQY
V gene: TRBV7-2; J gene: TRBJ1-5; CDR3 protein: ASSLAHGAYQPQH
V gene: TRBV6-5; J gene: TRBJ2-3; CDR3 protein: ASSPGLEADTQY
V gene: TRBV9; J gene: TRBJ2-5; CDR3 protein: ASSVTGVNQETQY
V gene: TRBV5-5; J gene: TRBJ2-7; CDR3 protein: ASSVGQGTYEQY
V gene: TRBV28; J gene: TRBJ2-7; CDR3 protein: ASRHQGTLRDEQY
V gene: TRBV28; J gene: TRBJ1-3; CDR3 protein: ASSAPTGQFGNTIY
V gene: TRBV18; J gene: TRBJ2-7; CDR3 protein: ASSPPATGDEQY
V gene: TRBV25-1; J gene: TRBJ1-2; CDR3 protein: ASSEYGTQNYGYT
V gene: TRBV19; J gene: TRBJ2-3; CDR3 protein: ASSFSPVYGTDTQY
V gene: TRBV2; J gene: TRBJ1-4; CDR3 protein: ASSDQGVFGLF
V gene: TRBV2; J gene: TRBJ2-3; CDR3 protein: ASSRQGMFHTQY
V gene: TRBV27; J gene: TRBJ2-1; CDR3 protein: ASSLSGQLKQF
V gene: TRBV28; J gene: TRBJ1-2; CDR3 protein: ASSSGTGDGYT
V gene: TRBV9; J gene: TRBJ1-4; CDR3 protein: ASSVDATNEKLF
V gene: TRBV28; J gene: TRBJ2-7; CDR3 protein: ASSFPQSREQY
V gene: TRBV6-1; J gene: TRBJ1-2; CDR3 protein: ACNSYGYT
V gene: TRBV6-6; J gene: TRBJ2-1; CDR3 protein: ASSISGWPSV
V gene: TRBV14; J gene: TRBJ2-2; CDR3 protein: ASSLRLAGGPTGELF
V gene: TRBV6-6; J gene: TRBJ2-1; CDR3 protein: ASSPPSGAQANEQF
V gene: TRBV10-3; J gene: TRBJ1-6; CDR3 protein: AISEPRGRTGGPPLH
V gene: TRBV14; J gene: TRBJ2-7; CDR3 protein: ASSLLGRPYEQY
V gene: TRBV7-6; J gene: TRBJ2-7; CDR3 protein: ASSPRTVYEQY
V gene: TRBV6-5; J gene: TRBJ2-7; CDR3 protein: ASSYSGLAGSFEQY
V gene: TRBV27; J gene: TRBJ2-1; CDR3 protein: ASSLYAFSSYNEQF
V gene: TRBV2; J gene: TRBJ2-3; CDR3 protein: ASSWYLSGGTDTQY
V gene: TRBV6-1; J gene: TRBJ2-3; CDR3 protein: ATSGGWATDTQY
V gene: TRBV5-1; J gene: TRBJ2-3; CDR3 protein: ASSGQGQGADTQY
V gene: TRBV19; J gene: TRBJ1-1; CDR3 protein: ASSPPGLYTEAF
V gene: TRBV2; J gene: TRBJ1-6; CDR3 protein: ASSEAGMRNSPLH
V gene: TRBV5-1; J gene: TRBJ2-7; CDR3 protein: ASSLGQANEQY
V gene: TRBV5-1; J gene: TRBJ1-4; CDR3 protein: ASSLEQNTEKLF
V gene: TRBV19; J gene: TRBJ2-7; CDR3 protein: ASSIQASGFEQY
V gene: TRBV28; J gene: TRBJ1-6; CDR3 protein: ASSLRGRTNSPLH
V gene: TRBV19; J gene: TRBJ1-2; CDR3 protein: ASNTVAYYGYT
V gene: TRBV19; J gene: TRBJ1-2; CDR3 protein: ASSIRFRPAT
V gene: TRBV10-3; J gene: TRBJ2-7; CDR3 protein: AIRQGKDYEQY
V gene: TRBV5-1; J gene: TRBJ2-1; CDR3 protein: ASSGTGDNEQF